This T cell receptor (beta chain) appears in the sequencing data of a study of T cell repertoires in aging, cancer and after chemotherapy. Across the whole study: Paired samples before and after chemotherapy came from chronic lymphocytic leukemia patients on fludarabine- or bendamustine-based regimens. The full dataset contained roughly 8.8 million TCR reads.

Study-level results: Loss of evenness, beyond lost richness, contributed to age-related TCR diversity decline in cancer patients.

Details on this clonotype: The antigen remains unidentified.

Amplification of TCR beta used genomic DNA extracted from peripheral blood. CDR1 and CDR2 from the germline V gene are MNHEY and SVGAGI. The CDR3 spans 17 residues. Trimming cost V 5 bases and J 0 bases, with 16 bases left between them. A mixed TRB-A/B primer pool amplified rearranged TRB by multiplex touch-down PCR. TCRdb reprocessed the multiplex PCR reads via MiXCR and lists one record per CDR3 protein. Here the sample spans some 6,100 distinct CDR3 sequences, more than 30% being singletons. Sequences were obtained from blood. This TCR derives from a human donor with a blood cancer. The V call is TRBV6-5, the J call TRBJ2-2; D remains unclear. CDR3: CASSNREFGANTGELFF. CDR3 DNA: TGTGCCAGCAGTAACCGTGAGTTTGGGGCGAACACCGGGGAGCTGTTTTTT.